The 12 T cell receptor beta chains in this list originate from one sample, sequenced in a study of blood T cells in healthy people across ages. The second PCR ran about 6 to 12 cycles with a sample-barcoded 5' primer and J-beta primers. TCRdb re-derived calls from the 5' RACE reads in MiXCR, one entry per CDR3 protein. The sample carries some 1.8 million distinct CDR3 sequences, around 42% recorded once. Material: blood. These TCRs come from a human donor in good health.

This chain connects TRBV20-1 to TRBJ1-2; D is perhaps TRBD1 (6 bases). Germline V CDR1 and CDR2: DFQATT, SNEGSKA (reference sequence). CDR3 size: 12 residues. The V end lost 8 bases, the J end lost 4 bases, and 14 bases lay between the germline ends. The CDR3 here is CSPPRGAYGYTF. Here the CDR3 DNA reads TGCAGTCCCCCGAGGGGGGCCTATGGCTACACCTTC.

The rearrangement joins TRBV4-3 to TRBJ1-1; D uncertain. The V gene lost 2 bases and the J gene lost 0 bases, with 10 bases spanning the gap. CDR1 and CDR2 (germline): LGHNA, YSLEER. The CDR3 has 15 amino acids. The CDR3 DNA reads as TGCGCCAGCAGCCAACGAGGTTTGGTGAACACTGAAGCTTTCTTT. This sequence encodes CASSQRGLVNTEAFF.

The genes are TRBV7-2 and TRBJ1-1, with 7 positions matching TRBD1. Germline assignment: CDR1 SGHTA and CDR2 FQGNSA. The CDR3 covers 13 residues. V lost 5 bases, J lost 8 bases, and 8 bases stayed unmatched. The CDR3 DNA is TGTGCCAGCAGCCCCGGTCTGACAGGGGAAGCTTTCTTT. Translated: CASSPGLTGEAFF.

This chain joins TRBV27 and TRBJ1-4, with a weak D call TRBD1 (6 bases). The CDR3 extends over 17 amino acids. V gave up 6 bases and J gave up 2 bases, with 19 bases separating them. The germline gives CDR1 MNHEY, CDR2 SMNVEV (reference sequence). CDR3 loop: CASRSFGSGQTNEKLFF. DNA for the CDR3: TGTGCCAGCAGGTCTTTTGGTTCCGGACAGACTAATGAAAAACTGTTTTTT.

This chain links TRBV4-2 with TRBJ2-5, with D maybe TRBD2 (7 bases). V shed 0 bases and J shed 5 bases, with 13 bases lying between them. The CDR3 has 15 residues. Germline CDR1 reads LGHNA; CDR2 reads YNFKEQ. The CDR3 sequence is CASSQEIRGGETQYF. The CDR3 bases are TGTGCCAGCAGCCAAGAAATCAGGGGAGGGGAGACCCAGTACTTC.

The chain carries TRBV12-3 or TRBV12-4 and TRBJ1-1; possible D gene TRBD1, 6 bases. This CDR3 has 17 amino acids. Between the trimmed V and J ends, which lost 3 bases and 1 base, there was a span of 18 bases. The CDR3 here is CASSFDFGGGTNTEAFF. The CDR3 coding sequence is TGTGCCAGCAGTTTCGATTTTGGGGGGGGCACGAACACTGAAGCTTTCTTT.

J is TRBJ2-1 and V is TRBV29-1; D possibly corresponds to TRBD2 (6 bases). Looked up from germline, CDR1 is SQVTM and CDR2 is ANQGSEA. V was shortened by 1 base and J by 10 bases, with 11 bases between the two germline ends. CDR3 size: 12 residues. In nucleotides, the CDR3 is TGCAGCGTTGAAGGATGGGAGGCCGAGCAGTTCTTC. It codes for CSVEGWEAEQFF.

The chain recombines TRBV7-2 with TRBJ2-3; D unclear. Germline CDR1 is SGHTA and CDR2 is FQGNSA. The CDR3 consists of 15 residues. Deletions cut 3 bases from V and 1 base from J, with 11 bases between. CDR3 sequence (DNA): TGTGCCAGCAGCTTTAAGACAAGGGGCACAGATACGCAGTATTTT. This sequence encodes CASSFKTRGTDTQYF.

CDR3 sequence: CASSLGRYRETQYF. CDR3 nucleotide sequence: TGTGCCAGCAGTTTAGGGAGATATAGGGAGACCCAGTACTTC. This chain joins TRBV27 and TRBJ2-5; perhaps TRBD2 as D (5 bases). The CDR3 is 14 amino acids. The germline V gene has CDR1 MNHEY and CDR2 SMNVEV (reference sequence). V was trimmed by 2 bases and J by 5 bases, leaving 12 bases between them.

This clonotype was seen more than once but under ten times. The V call is TRBV7-9, the J call TRBJ2-7; a weak D match, TRBD1 (5 bases). CDR1 and CDR2 from the germline V gene are SEHNR and FQNEAQ (reference sequence). CDR3 length equals 12 residues. V shed 5 bases and J shed 5 bases, with 10 bases lying between them. This chain's CDR3 is CASSRGRDEQYF. For the CDR3, the DNA is TGTGCCAGCAGCCGAGGCAGGGACGAGCAGTACTTC.

This clonotype showed up just a few times. The gene calls are TRBV4-2 and TRBJ2-3; D is uncertain. The length of the CDR3 is 16 residues. Germline V gene lookup returns CDR1 LGHNA and CDR2 YNFKEQ. Between the trimmed V and J ends, which lost 4 bases and 4 bases, there was a span of 18 bases. The chain's CDR3 is CASSRDPAPNADTQYF. CDR3 sequence (DNA): TGTGCCAGCAGCCGAGACCCTGCTCCAAACGCAGATACGCAGTATTTT.

This clonotype was found many times. This chain joins TRBV12-3 or TRBV12-4 and TRBJ2-5; 7 nucleotides line up with TRBD2. This CDR3 is 14 amino acids long. With V trimmed by 5 bases and J by 5 bases, 8 bases remained unmatched. As DNA, the CDR3 is TGTGCCAGCAGTCTCCGACTAGCTGCGGAGACCCAGTACTTC. This gives the protein CASSLRLAAETQYF.